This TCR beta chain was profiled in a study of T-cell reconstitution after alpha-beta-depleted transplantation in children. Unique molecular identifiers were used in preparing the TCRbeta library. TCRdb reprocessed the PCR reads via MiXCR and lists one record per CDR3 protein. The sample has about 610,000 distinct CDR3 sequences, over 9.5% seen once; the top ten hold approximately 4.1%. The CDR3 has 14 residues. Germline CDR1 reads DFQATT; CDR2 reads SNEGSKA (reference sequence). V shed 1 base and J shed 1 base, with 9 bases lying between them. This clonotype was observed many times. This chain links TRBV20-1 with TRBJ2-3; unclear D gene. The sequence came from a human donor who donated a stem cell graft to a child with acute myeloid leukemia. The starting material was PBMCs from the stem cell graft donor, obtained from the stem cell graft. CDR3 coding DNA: TGCAGTGCTAGAGGTGGAATAGGCACAGATACGCAGTATTTT. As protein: CSARGGIGTDTQYF.